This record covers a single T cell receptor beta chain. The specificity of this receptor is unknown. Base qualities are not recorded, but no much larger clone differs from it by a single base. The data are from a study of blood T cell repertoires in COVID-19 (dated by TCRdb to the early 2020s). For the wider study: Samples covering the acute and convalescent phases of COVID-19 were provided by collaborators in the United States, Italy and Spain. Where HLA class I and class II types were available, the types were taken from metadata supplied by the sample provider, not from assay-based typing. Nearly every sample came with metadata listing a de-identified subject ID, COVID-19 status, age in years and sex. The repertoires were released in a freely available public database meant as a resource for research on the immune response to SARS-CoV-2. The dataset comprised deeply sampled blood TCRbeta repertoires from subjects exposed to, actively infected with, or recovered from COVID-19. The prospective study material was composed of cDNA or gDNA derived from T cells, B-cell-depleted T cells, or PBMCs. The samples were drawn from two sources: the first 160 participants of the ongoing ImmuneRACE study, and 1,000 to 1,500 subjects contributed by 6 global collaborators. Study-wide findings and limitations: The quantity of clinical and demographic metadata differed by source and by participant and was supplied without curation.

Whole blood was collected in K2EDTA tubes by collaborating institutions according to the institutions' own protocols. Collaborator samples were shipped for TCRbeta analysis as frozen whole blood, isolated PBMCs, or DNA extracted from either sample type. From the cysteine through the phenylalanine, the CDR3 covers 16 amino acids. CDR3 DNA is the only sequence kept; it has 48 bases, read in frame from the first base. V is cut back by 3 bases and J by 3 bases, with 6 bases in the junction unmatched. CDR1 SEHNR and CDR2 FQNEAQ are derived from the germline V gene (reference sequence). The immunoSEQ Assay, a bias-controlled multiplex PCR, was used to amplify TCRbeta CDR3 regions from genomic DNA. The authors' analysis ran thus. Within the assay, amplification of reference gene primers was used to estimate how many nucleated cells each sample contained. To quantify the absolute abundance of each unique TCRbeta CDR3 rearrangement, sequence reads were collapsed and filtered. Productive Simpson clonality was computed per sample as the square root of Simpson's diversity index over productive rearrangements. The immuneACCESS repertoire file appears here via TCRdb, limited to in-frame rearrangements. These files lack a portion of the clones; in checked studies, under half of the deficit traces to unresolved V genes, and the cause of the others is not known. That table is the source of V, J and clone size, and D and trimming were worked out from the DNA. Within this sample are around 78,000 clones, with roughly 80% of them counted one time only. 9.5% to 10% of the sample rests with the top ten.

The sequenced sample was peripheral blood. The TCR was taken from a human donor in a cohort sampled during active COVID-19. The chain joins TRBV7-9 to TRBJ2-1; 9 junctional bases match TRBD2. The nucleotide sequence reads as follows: TGTGCCAGCAGCTTTACGTCTAGCGGGGTCTACAATGAGCAGTTCTTC. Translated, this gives CASSFTSSGVYNEQFF.